Listed below are T cell receptor beta chains from one sample, sequenced in a study of identical twins' blood T cells. TCRdb reprocessed the 5' RACE reads via MiXCR and lists one record per CDR3 protein. The repertoire holds about 370,000 distinct CDR3 sequences, with over 25% as singletons. Specimen: PBMCs. These receptors originate from a woman aged 18-55 years in good health. Both conserved end residues are part of each CDR3.

V	J	CDR3
TRBV18	TRBJ2-1	CASSPKIAGGNEQFF
TRBV7-9	TRBJ1-2	CASSLGGRVDYGYTF
TRBV10-3	TRBJ2-1	CAIARGGRAYNEQFF
TRBV20-1	TRBJ2-7	CSARDLGQGIYEQYF
TRBV10-3	TRBJ1-5	CAFSVQSGDQPQHF
TRBV7-2	TRBJ1-3	CASSSTGSFTGNTIYF
TRBV20-1	TRBJ1-4	CSALGSGTVYEKLFF
TRBV7-6	TRBJ1-1	CASSPKGRQAHTEAFF
TRBV18	TRBJ2-1	CASSPGGGLSYNEQFF
TRBV3-1	TRBJ2-5	CASSQGLAAQETQYF
TRBV19	TRBJ1-1	CASSIRGVGTEVFF
TRBV11-3	TRBJ2-1	CASSFSSGQGVYEQFF
TRBV7-6	TRBJ2-2	CASRSGNTGELFF
TRBV14	TRBJ1-1	CASSPSVHTEAFF
TRBV6-5	TRBJ1-3	CASSRAIGNTIYF
TRBV10-3	TRBJ2-1	CAISVASNNEQFF
TRBV10-3	TRBJ1-6	CAISWDGVNSPLHF
TRBV9	TRBJ2-5	CASSDSGTAKETQYF
TRBV27	TRBJ1-2	CASSPGTGGSYGYTF
TRBV18	TRBJ1-5	CAGSPRPQLDQPQHF
TRBV29-1	TRBJ2-3	CSVVGRTDTQYF
TRBV10-3	TRBJ1-5	CASGPTQSNQPQHF
TRBV20-1	TRBJ1-2	CSAKSQGTYGYTF
TRBV11-2	TRBJ2-7	CASSQGSGQPYEQYF
TRBV19	TRBJ1-1	CASSMTWTAEAFF
TRBV5-6	TRBJ1-1	CASSKEGTLGTEAFF
TRBV9	TRBJ2-7	CASSVGLAGVNVEQYF
TRBV5-6	TRBJ2-5	CASSHFVLAGETQYF
TRBV7-2	TRBJ2-3	CASSGRSADTQYF
TRBV12-3/TRBV12-4	TRBJ2-1	CASSLRLAGVNEQFF
TRBV25-1	TRBJ1-2	CASSENLGSGYGYTF
TRBV6-2/TRBV6-3	TRBJ2-3	CASSYDVTSGSADTQYF
TRBV2	TRBJ1-2	CASSEETDANYGYTF
TRBV5-1	TRBJ1-1	CASSARQGTEAFF
TRBV30	TRBJ1-1	CAWSRSGNTEAFF
TRBV6-6	TRBJ2-7	CASSQYGGTGYEQYF
TRBV27	TRBJ2-7	CASSYGRFYEQYF
TRBV6-1	TRBJ2-1	CAESSSYNEQFF
TRBV27	TRBJ1-5	CASSWDRSSPQHF
TRBV10-3	TRBJ2-2	CAISAQGAGRDTGELFF
TRBV9	TRBJ2-1	CASSPAGTLDNEQFF
TRBV7-2	TRBJ1-6	CAGSLLNSPLHF
TRBV12-5	TRBJ2-1	CASGPGRDEQFF